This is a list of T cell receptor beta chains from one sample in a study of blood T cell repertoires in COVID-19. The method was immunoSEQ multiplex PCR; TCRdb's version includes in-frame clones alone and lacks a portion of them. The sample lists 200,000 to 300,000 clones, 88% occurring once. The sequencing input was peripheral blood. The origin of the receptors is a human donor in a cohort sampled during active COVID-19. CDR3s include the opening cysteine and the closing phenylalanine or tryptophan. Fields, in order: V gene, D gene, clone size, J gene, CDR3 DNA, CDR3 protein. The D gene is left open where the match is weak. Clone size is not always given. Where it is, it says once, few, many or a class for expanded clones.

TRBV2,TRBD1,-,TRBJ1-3,TGTGCCAGCAGTGAAACGGGACAGGAAAGAAACACCATATATTTT,CASSETGQERNTIYF
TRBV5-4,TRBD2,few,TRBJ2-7,TGTGCCAGCAGCTTAGCGGGGACCTACGAGCAGTACTTC,CASSLAGTYEQYF
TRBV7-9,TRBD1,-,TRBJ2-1,TGTGCCAGCAGCTCCGACAGGGGGCCGAACAATGAGCAGTTCTTC,CASSSDRGPNNEQFF
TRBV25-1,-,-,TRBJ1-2,TGTGCCAGCAGTGAACCTGGGGGGGGCTACACCTTC,CASSEPGGGYTF
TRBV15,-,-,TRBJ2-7,TGTGCCACCAGCAGAGACAGGGGATACGAGCAGTACTTC,CATSRDRGYEQYF
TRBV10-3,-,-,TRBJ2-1,TGTGCCATCACCCGAGCGCAGGGTTGGGATGAGCAGTTCTTC,CAITRAQGWDEQFF
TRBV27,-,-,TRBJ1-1,TGTGCCAGCAGCCGCGCGGGGGCGTGGGTGGACACTGAAGCTTTCTTT,CASSRAGAWVDTEAFF
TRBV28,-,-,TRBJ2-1,TGTGCCAGCAGTGAGTACTACGAGCAGTTCTTC,CASSEYYEQFF
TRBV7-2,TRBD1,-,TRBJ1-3,TGTGCCAGCAGCACCCATCATCCCCGGGACAGAGGCTCGCGAGGCACCATATATTTT,CASSTHHPRDRGSRGTIYF
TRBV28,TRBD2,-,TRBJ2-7,TGTGCCAGCAGTCCGACTCAAGGACTAGCGGGGGGCGCGTGGTACGAGCAGTACTTC,CASSPTQGLAGGAWYEQYF
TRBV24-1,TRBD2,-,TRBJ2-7,TGTGCCACCAGTGATAGAGCGGGGGACTCCTACGAGCAGTACTTC,CATSDRAGDSYEQYF
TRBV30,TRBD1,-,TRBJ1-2,TGTGCCTGGAGCGCTTTCGATCGGGACAGGGGTAACTATGGCTACACCTTC,CAWSAFDRDRGNYGYTF
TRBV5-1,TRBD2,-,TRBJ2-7,TGCGCCAGCAGCTTAGTTGCGGGGGGAACTCTCGAGCAGTACTTC,CASSLVAGGTLEQYF
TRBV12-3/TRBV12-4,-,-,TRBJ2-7,TGTGCCAGCCGTACGCGGAGCGCCTACGAGCAGTACTTC,CASRTRSAYEQYF
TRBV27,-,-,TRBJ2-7,TGTGCCAGCAGTACTAACGCCTACGAGCAGTACTTC,CASSTNAYEQYF
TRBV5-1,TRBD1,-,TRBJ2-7,TGCGCCAGCAGCTTCTTGGACAGGGGCAGGGGCTACGAGCAGTACTTC,CASSFLDRGRGYEQYF
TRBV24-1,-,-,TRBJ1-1,TGTGCCACCAATGACCCGGACTCCCCTCGCGGGGAAGCTTTCTTT,CATNDPDSPRGEAFF
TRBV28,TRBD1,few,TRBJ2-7,TGTGCCAGTTGGGACAGATACGAGCAGTACTTC,CASWDRYEQYF
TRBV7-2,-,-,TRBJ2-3,TGTGCCAGCAGCTTAGCGCCATACTTCACAGATACGCAGTATTTT,CASSLAPYFTDTQYF
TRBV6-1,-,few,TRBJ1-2,TGTGCCAGCAGTGAAGGTCTCGGGGGCTACACCTTC,CASSEGLGGYTF
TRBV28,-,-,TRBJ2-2,TGTGCCAGCAGTTTATCCCCGCGACAGAGCCTCACAGGCGGGGAGCTGTTTTTT,CASSLSPRQSLTGGELFF
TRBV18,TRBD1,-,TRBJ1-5,TGTGCCAGCTCACCGTCCGGGACAGAGGGCGGTCAGCCCCAGCATTTT,CASSPSGTEGGQPQHF
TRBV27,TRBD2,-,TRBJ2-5,TGTGCCAGCAGTTTAGCGGGCGGGGGTAAGACCCAGTACTTC,CASSLAGGGKTQYF
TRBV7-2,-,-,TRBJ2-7,TGTGCCAGCAGCTTAGTCTCTCAAGGAGCCTACGAGCAGTACTTC,CASSLVSQGAYEQYF